This paragraph covers one T cell receptor (beta chain) sequence. Its antigen is unidentified. The authors took one heparinised blood draw, averaging around 120 mL, from each donor. Researchers reported sorting CD4+ naive, central memory, regulatory and stem cell-like memory cells via CD45RO/CCR7/CD25/CD127/CD95/CD27. Post-sort purity exceeded 98% for all sorted populations. Expressed TCRB transcripts were sequenced because the isolated RNA had all been reverse transcribed beforehand. Clones were sequenced by immunoSEQ multiplex PCR, and TCRdb holds only the in-frame ones, with some missing. This table holds about 400,000 clones, around 13% found once. The sample belongs to a study of beta chain features in type 1 diabetes. General study results and limits: Patients' naive, central memory and regulatory TCRB repertoires appeared more alike than those of healthy donors. Across all four CD4+ subsets, people with type 1 diabetes showed modestly shorter TCRB CDR3s.

J gave up 8 bases and V 5 bases, and 8 bases lay outside the gene matches. The CDR3 totals 15 residues. Germline values: CDR1 SSHAT, CDR2 FNYEAQ (reference sequence). V gene TRBV7-7 combines with J gene TRBJ2-1, with TRBD2 matching 11 bases. Sequencing was carried out using naive CD4+ T cells from blood. The receptor was derived from a woman between 18 and 29 years old with type 1 diabetes. The CDR3 region is CASSLLAGGPDEQFF. The CDR3 nucleotides read TGTGCCAGCAGCCTCTTAGCGGGGGGGCCAGATGAGCAGTTCTTC.